These 9 T cell receptor beta chains came from one sample sequenced in a study of blood T cell repertoires in COVID-19 (dated by TCRdb to the early 2020s). Receptor amplification or capture employed the immunoSEQ multiplex PCR assay. In its TCRdb copy, this immuneACCESS table keeps in-frame sequences only and misses some clones. Where compared with another copy, unresolved V genes explain less than half of these, and the others have no known cause. This sample has fewer than 150,000 clones in its table, and roughly 80% of those were observed once. Roughly 15% of the sample is taken by the ten largest. The sample taken for sequencing was peripheral blood. Receptors were obtained from a woman aged 50 to 65 with acute or convalescent COVID-19.

The V and J genes are TRBV12-3 or TRBV12-4 and TRBJ2-2; D remains ambiguous. This CDR3 has 13 amino acids. V lost 6 bases and J lost 5, with 10 bases in between. The CDR3: CASRPPGTGELFF. The CDR3 DNA follows: TGTGCCAGCAGGCCGCCAGGAACCGGGGAGCTGTTTTTT.

The chain carries TRBV5-6 and TRBJ2-2; 12 bases line up with TRBD1. Germline assignment: CDR1 SGHDT and CDR2 YYEEEE. V was clipped by 4 bases and J by 9 bases; unmatched bases: 7. The CDR3 loop spans 15 amino acids. This CDR3 reads CASSAGTGGFRELFF. The CDR3 DNA reads as TGTGCCAGCAGCGCCGGGACAGGGGGCTTCCGGGAGCTGTTTTTT.

A remark on this clone: This same CDR3 is encoded by further DNA sequences in the sample. This rearrangement joins TRBV24-1 to TRBJ2-5; 7 bases match TRBD1. Trimming took 4 bases from V and 4 from J; bases not matched to a gene: 5. CDR1 is KGHDR, CDR2 SFDVKD, per germline. The CDR3 loop spans 14 amino acids. CDR3 residues: CATSDGQVGETQYF. The CDR3, as DNA: TGTGCCACCAGTGACGGACAGGTGGGAGAGACCCAGTACTTC.

J is TRBJ2-7 and V is TRBV6-5; no reliable D call. V was pared by 4 bases and J by 2 bases, with 9 bases between. Germline-derived CDR1 and CDR2 are MNHEY and SVGAGI. The length of the CDR3 is 13 residues. In nucleotides, the CDR3 is TGTGCCAGCAGTTCGCCCGCGACCTACGAGCAGTACTTC. Residues: CASSSPATYEQYF.

This clone was observed once. The rearrangement joins TRBV24-1 to TRBJ2-1; 8 nucleotides align to TRBD2. The CDR3 covers 16 residues. Germline V gives CDR1 KGHDR, CDR2 SFDVKD. The trim removed 3 bases at V and 5 bases at J, leaving 8 bases unmatched. The CDR3 DNA reads TGTGCCACCAGTGATCGCTCGGGACTAGGAGACAATGAGCAGTTCTTC. Its protein is CATSDRSGLGDNEQFF.

V gene TRBV4-2 combines with J gene TRBJ2-1; D remains unclear. The germline V gene encodes CDR1 LGHNA and CDR2 YNFKEQ. This CDR3 has 15 residues. Trimming removed 1 base at V and 5 bases at J, with 12 bases between. As DNA, the CDR3 is TGTGCCAGCAGCCAAGCTGGGCTAAAGAACAATGAGCAGTTCTTC. The encoded protein is CASSQAGLKNNEQFF.

The chain employs TRBV21-1 and TRBJ1-6; the table's D call of TRBD1 was not tested on the DNA. TRBV21-1 is designated a pseudogene. The CDR3 is 18 amino acids. CDR3 residues: CASSSLDRDELANSPLHF. The CDR3 DNA sequence: TGTGCCAGCAGCTCCCTAGACAGGGACGAATTAGCTAATTCACCCCTCCACTTT.

Here the CDR3 DNA reads TGTGCCAGCAGCCCAACAGGGGGCAATCAGCCCCAGCATTTT. Its translation is CASSPTGGNQPQHF. This rearrangement joins TRBV7-2 to TRBJ1-5; 7 nucleotides agree with TRBD1. Germline CDR1 is SGHTA and CDR2 is FQGNSA. V lost 5 bases, J lost 2 bases, and 3 bases stayed unmatched. The CDR3 consists of 14 residues.

V is TRBV2 and J is TRBJ1-5; D is unresolved. The CDR3 covers 13 residues. The V end lost 6 bases, the J end lost 5 bases, and 11 bases lay between the germline ends. Germline V CDR1 and CDR2: SNHLY, FYNNEI. CDR3 loop: CASRETADQPQHF. In DNA form, the CDR3 reads TGTGCCAGCAGGGAAACAGCGGATCAGCCCCAGCATTTT. Complete variable domain (other parts from reference TRBV2 and TRBJ1-5): EPEVTQTPSHQVTQMGQEVILRCVPISNHLYFYWYRQILGQKVEFLVSFYNNEISEKSEIFDDQFSVERPDGSNFTLKIRSTKLEDSAMYFCASRETADQPQHFGDGTRLSIL.